This T cell receptor beta chain appears in the sequencing data of a study of T-cell reconstitution after alpha-beta-depleted transplantation in children. The TCRbeta library incorporated unique molecular identifiers. A single record per CDR3 protein comes from TCRdb applying MiXCR to the PCR reads. The table includes 350,000 to 400,000 distinct CDR3 sequences, about 14% detected once. Trimming at V came to 1 base and at J to 2 bases, leaving 4 bases not matched to a gene. The germline V gene encodes CDR1 SGHRS and CDR2 YFSETQ. CDR3 length: 15 amino acids. This receptor was obtained from a human donor who donated a stem cell graft to a child with Fanconi anemia. This specimen consisted of PBMCs, obtained from the stem cell graft. V gene TRBV5-1 combines with J gene TRBJ2-5; TRBD2 matches at 8 bases. CDR3 residues: CASSLLGGAQETQYF. In nucleotides, the CDR3 is TGCGCCAGCAGCTTGCTCGGGGGGGCTCAAGAGACCCAGTACTTC.